These 8 T cell receptor beta chains share one sample of origin, sequenced in a study of cytotoxic CD8 clonotypes in ibrutinib-treated CLL. The table came from immunoSEQ multiplex PCR; TCRdb's copy has only in-frame clones and leaves some out. The sample carries 130,000 to 150,000 clones, around three quarters recorded once. Material: PBMCs, obtained after 12 months of ibrutinib treatment. These receptors were collected from a human donor with chronic lymphocytic leukemia.

CDR3 sequence reads: CASSLAVGIPGELFF. In nucleotides, the CDR3 is TGTGCCAGCAGCTTGGCCGTTGGGATCCCCGGGGAGCTGTTTTTT. This sequence joins TRBV5-4 and TRBJ2-2; D ambiguous. The germline V gene has CDR1 SGHNT and CDR2 YYREEE (reference sequence). V was shortened by 0 bases and J by 6 bases, with 12 bases between the two germline ends. The CDR3 sequence is 15 residues long.

The chain links TRBV7-2 to TRBJ2-5; D is undetermined. CDR3 length: 13 residues. The V gene's germline CDR1 is SGHTA and CDR2 FQGNSA. V lost 2 bases and J 2 bases, leaving 6 bases between the germline ends. The CDR3 spells CASSLHRQETQYF. CDR3 DNA sequence: TGTGCCAGCAGCTTACACAGACAAGAGACCCAGTACTTC.

This rearrangement joins TRBV5-4 to TRBJ1-5; TRBD1 matches 8 bases. V shed 4 bases, J shed 5 bases, and the junction held 2 bases outside the gene matches. Per the germline V gene, CDR1 is SGHNT and CDR2 is YYREEE (reference sequence). This CDR3 has 13 amino acids. The CDR3, as DNA: TGTGCCAGCAGCAAGGACAGGGATCAGCCCCAGCATTTT. Translation: CASSKDRDQPQHF.

This clone was detected only once. The chain combines TRBV5-5 with TRBJ2-7; TRBD1 matches at 8 bases. This CDR3 region has 16 residues. Germline assignment: CDR1 SGHKS and CDR2 YYEKEE (reference sequence). V shed 2 bases and J 4 bases; nucleotides not matched to a gene: 11. Here the CDR3 reads CASSFRYRQGAYEQYF. Written as DNA, the CDR3 is TGTGCCAGCAGCTTTCGATATAGGCAGGGGGCTTACGAGCAGTACTTC.

This chain joins TRBV4-3 and TRBJ2-3; 10 nucleotides line up with TRBD2. V lost 0 bases, J lost 1 base, and 4 bases stayed unmatched. This CDR3 has 17 amino acids. Germline CDR1 LGHNA, CDR2 YSLEER. Written as DNA, the CDR3 is TGCGCCAGCAGCCAAGAGCCTAGCGGGAGTGGCACAGATACGCAGTATTTT. Protein: CASSQEPSGSGTDTQYF.

The chain recombines TRBV7-7 with TRBJ2-1; D gene uncertain. V lost 3 bases, J lost 8 bases, and 17 bases lay in between. From germline, CDR1 is SSHAT and CDR2 FNYEAQ (reference sequence). The length of the CDR3 is 15 residues. The DNA for the CDR3 is TGTGCCAGCAGCTTCGACACCGGGTACGGTCATGAGCAGTTCTTC. Encoded protein: CASSFDTGYGHEQFF.

This clone was counted once. This chain connects TRBV7-2 to TRBJ2-7; D perhaps matches TRBD2 (6 bases). With 6 bases removed from V and 3 bases from J, the gap between germline ends came to 15 bases. The germline V gene has CDR1 SGHTA and CDR2 FQGNSA. The CDR3 has 14 amino acids. This CDR3 reads CASSLSGFHYEQYF. The CDR3 region has the DNA TGTGCCAGCAGTCTTAGCGGATTTCACTACGAGCAGTACTTC. The full variable domain, rest sourced from reference TRBV7-2 and TRBJ2-7, is GAGVSQSPSNKVTEKGKDVELRCDPISGHTALYWYRQSLGQGLEFLIYFQGNSAPDKSGLPSDRFSAERTGGSVSTLTIQRTQQEDSAVYLCASSLSGFHYEQYFGPGTRLTVT.

This clone was picked up one time. The genes are TRBV10-2 and TRBJ2-2; D unresolved. Germline CDR1 is WSHSY and CDR2 is SAAADI. This CDR3 has 16 amino acids. V was pared by 3 bases and J by 4 bases, with 15 bases between. The CDR3 loop is CASSDPRSAGTGELFF. The DNA of the CDR3 is TGCGCCAGCAGTGACCCCCGATCAGCAGGCACCGGGGAGCTGTTTTTT.